Below, one TCR beta chain is given with its context. Its antigen is still unknown. The data belong to a study of chemoradiotherapy in HPV16-positive cancers. General study points: During treatment, candidate HPV-specific clones and E7-related motifs expanded in tumor. HPV-specific T cells were functionally defined from only two HPV16-positive patients.

The repertoire was sequenced with immunoSEQ multiplex PCR; TCRdb's copy has only in-frame clones and lacks some. The sample records 20,000 to 25,000 clones, roughly 87% being singletons. Germline V CDR1 and CDR2: SGHTA, FQGTGA. The CDR3 consists of 18 residues. Trimming took off 1 base at V and 4 bases at J, with 22 bases between the two ends. Sequencing used blood, obtained from a patient who underwent chemoradiotherapy. The chain couples TRBV7-3 to TRBJ2-5; D may be TRBD2 (6 bases). This clonotype was sampled from a human donor with HPV-associated anogenital cancer. The CDR3 region has the DNA TGTGCCAGCAGCTTAATGGGGGTAGGGTCGGCGGAGGGAGAGACCCAGTACTTC. Protein sequence: CASSLMGVGSAEGETQYF.